This is a list of T cell receptor beta chains from one sample in a study of T cell clones after liver transplantation. Some clones are missing from TCRdb's copy, which holds only in-frame ones; the method was immunoSEQ multiplex PCR. Among about 72,000 clones, around nine tenths were seen once, and the ten largest hold under 3.5%. The sequencing used CD4+ T cells from blood, collected before liver transplant. Receptors originate from a human donor who received a liver transplant. CDR3s include the opening cysteine and the closing phenylalanine or tryptophan. Each record gives: J gene, V gene, clone size, D gene, CDR3 DNA, CDR3 protein. D genes are given only for firm matches. Part of the rows lack a size; the others show once, few, many or a class for expanded clones.

TRBJ2-1 TRBV29-1 - - TGCAGCGTTGAGGGCCTTGGCAGCCGCAATGAGCAGTTCTTC CSVEGLGSRNEQFF
TRBJ2-7 TRBV2 - TRBD2 TGTGCCAGTGTAGCGGGGGGCTACGAGCAGTACTTC CASVAGGYEQYF
TRBJ1-1 TRBV19 - - TGTGCCAGTACCCCCAGGGAGGGTTCCGAAGCTTTCTTT CASTPREGSEAFF
TRBJ2-7 TRBV6-6 few TRBD1 TGTGCCAGCACGAAACAGGGGGAGGTCTACGAGCAGTACTTC CASTKQGEVYEQYF
TRBJ1-1 TRBV7-8 - TRBD1 TGTGCCAGCAGCTTAGGGCGACAGGGCGACACTGAAGCTTTCTTT CASSLGRQGDTEAFF
TRBJ2-5 TRBV19 once - TGTGCCAGTAGTGCCACCGGAGGGGGACGGGAGACCCAGTACTTC CASSATGGGRETQYF
TRBJ2-7 TRBV7-2 - TRBD2 TGTGCCAGCAGCTTAGTAGCCATGGGACTAGCGGGGATCTACGAGCAGTACTTC CASSLVAMGLAGIYEQYF
TRBJ2-2 TRBV11-3 - TRBD2 TGTGCCAGCAGTCCCGTAGCGGGAGTAGTTGGCGGGGAGCTGTTTTTT CASSPVAGVVGGELFF
TRBJ2-1 TRBV13 - - TGTGCCAGCAGCAAGACGGGTGAGCAGTTCTTC CASSKTGEQFF
TRBJ1-5 TRBV28 few TRBD1 TGTGCCAGCAGGGGTACAGGGGGTGGAGGTCAGCCCCAGCATTTT CASRGTGGGGQPQHF
TRBJ2-1 TRBV15 - TRBD1 TGTGCCACCAGCAGAGACCGGGACAGGTACAATGAGCAGTTCTTC CATSRDRDRYNEQFF
TRBJ2-5 TRBV9 - TRBD2 TGTGCCAGCAGCGTTAGCGGGAGGGAGCTAGAGACCCAGTACTTC CASSVSGRELETQYF
TRBJ2-3 TRBV2 - TRBD2 TGTGCCAGCAGGGGACTAGCGGGAGGATATACGCAGTATTTT CASRGLAGGYTQYF
TRBJ1-1 TRBV4-2 few - TGTGCCAGCAGCCAAGATGGGCGGGATCGCACTGAAGCTTTCTTT CASSQDGRDRTEAFF
TRBJ2-7 TRBV7-3 - TRBD2 TGTGCCAGCAGCTTAAGCGGGCAAAGGACTAGCGGAAACTACGAGCAGTACTTC CASSLSGQRTSGNYEQYF
TRBJ1-6 TRBV30 - - TGTGCCTGGGGAACCGATAATTCACCCCTCCACTTT CAWGTDNSPLHF